Each of the 6 T cell receptor beta chains below was sequenced from the same sample in a study of shared clonotypes between healthy human individuals. Here immunoSEQ multiplex PCR was the method, and the copy in TCRdb shows in-frame clones only, minus some. The data show a few million clones, 85% to 95% seen once. The specimen was naive CD4+ T cells from PBMCs. Subset defined: CD45RA+ positively selected. The source of these receptors is a man younger than 30 in good health. Some clones in this sample may be carry-over from other donors' samples.

The chain recombines TRBV6-1 with TRBJ1-5, with D unresolved. Germline V gives CDR1 MNHNS, CDR2 SASEGT. This CDR3 is 14 amino acids long. V shed 2 bases and J shed 9 bases, with 14 bases lying between them. The CDR3 spells CASSELSTVTPQHF. CDR3 coding DNA: TGTGCCAGCAGTGAACTTTCAACGGTGACGCCCCAGCATTTT.

The V and J genes are TRBV5-4 and TRBJ1-4, with 8 bases matching TRBD1. This CDR3 has 15 amino acids. V gave up 7 bases and J gave up 5 bases; unmatched junction bases: 10. Germline V gene sequence: CDR1 SGHNT, CDR2 YYREEE (reference sequence). CDR3 in amino acids: CASGSRQGPNEKLFF. The CDR3 DNA reads TGTGCCAGCGGCTCAAGACAGGGGCCAAATGAAAAACTGTTTTTT. The variable domain in full, completed from reference TRBV5-4 and TRBJ1-4, reads ETGVTQSPTHLIKTRGQQVTLRCSSQSGHNTVSWYQQALGQGPQFIFQYYREEENGRGNFPPRFSGLQFPNYSSELNVNALELDDSALYLCASGSRQGPNEKLFFGSGTQLSVL.

This chain connects TRBV5-8 to TRBJ1-2, with D tentatively TRBD1 (6 bases). Between the trimmed V and J ends, which lost 5 bases and 8 bases, there was a span of 13 bases. The CDR3 loop spans 12 amino acids. The germline V gene encodes CDR1 SGHTS and CDR2 YDEGEE. The CDR3 is CASSYLTGGYTF. As DNA, the CDR3 is TGTGCCAGCAGTTATTTGACAGGCGGCTACACCTTC.

The chain uses TRBV6-5 and TRBJ2-5, with D possibly TRBD2 on 6 matching bases. The V end lost 6 bases, the J end lost 2 bases, and 13 bases lay between the germline ends. Germline values: CDR1 MNHEY, CDR2 SVGAGI. The CDR3 is 14 residues long. Here the CDR3 reads CASRGWGVQETQYF. The DNA of the CDR3 is TGTGCCAGCAGGGGCTGGGGGGTACAAGAGACCCAGTACTTC.

The chain is built from TRBV28 and TRBJ1-1; D not certain. The CDR3 consists of 10 residues. V gave up 7 bases and J gave up 5 bases, with 5 bases separating them. The germline CDR1 and CDR2 sequences are MDHEN and SYDVKM. The CDR3 sequence: CASKRTEAFF. The DNA for the CDR3 is TGTGCCAGCAAGAGGACTGAAGCTTTCTTT.

This clone is a singleton in its sample. The chain employs TRBV6-5 and TRBJ1-2, with D perhaps TRBD1 (6 bases). The CDR3 is 13 amino acids. Germline V lookup: CDR1 MNHEY, CDR2 SVGAGI. Trimming removed 5 bases at V and 6 bases at J, with 13 bases between. CDR3 DNA sequence: TGTGCCAGCAGTCAACAGGGAACAAATGGCTACACCTTC. Translating it yields CASSQQGTNGYTF.